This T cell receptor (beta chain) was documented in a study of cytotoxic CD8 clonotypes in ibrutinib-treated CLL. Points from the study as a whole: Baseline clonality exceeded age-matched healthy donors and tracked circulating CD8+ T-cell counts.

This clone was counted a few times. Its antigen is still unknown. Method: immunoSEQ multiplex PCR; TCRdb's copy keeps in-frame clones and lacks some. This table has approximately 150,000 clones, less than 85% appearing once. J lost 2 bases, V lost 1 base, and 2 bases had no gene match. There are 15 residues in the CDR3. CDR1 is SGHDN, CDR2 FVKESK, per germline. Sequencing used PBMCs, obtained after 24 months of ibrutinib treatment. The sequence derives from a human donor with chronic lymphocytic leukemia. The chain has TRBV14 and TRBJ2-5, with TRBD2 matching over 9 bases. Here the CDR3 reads CASSQGSGGQETQYF. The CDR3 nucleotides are TGTGCCAGCAGCCAAGGTAGCGGGGGACAAGAGACCCAGTACTTC.